The 9 T cell receptor beta chains below all came from one sample that was sequenced in a study of CD8 T cells in Susac syndrome. Random hexamers primed reverse transcription of about 0.45 to 1 ug RNA. MiXCR, applied by TCRdb to the immunoSEQ multiplex PCR reads, yields one record per CDR3 protein. The sample records around 200,000 distinct CDR3 sequences, around 95% being singletons. The sequencing input was CD4+ T cells from PBMCs. The receptor set was obtained from a human donor in good health.

The genes are TRBV6-1 and TRBJ1-5; D not resolved. Germline CDR1 and CDR2: MNHNS and SASEGT. V lost 6 bases to trimming and J lost 0 bases, with 6 bases between them. The CDR3 is 13 amino acids. The chain's CDR3 is CASRLYSNQPQHF. The CDR3 DNA is TGTGCCAGCAGACTTTATAGCAATCAGCCCCAGCATTTT.

The chain recombines TRBV20-1 with TRBJ2-2, with TRBD1 identical over 8 bases. CDR1 and CDR2 from the germline V gene are DFQATT and SNEGSKA (reference sequence). Trimming took 7 bases from V and 3 from J; bases not matched to a gene: 7. The CDR3 is 14 residues long. For the CDR3, the DNA is TGCAGTGGTTCCCAGGGGGCGGACACCGGGGAGCTGTTTTTT. It specifies CSGSQGADTGELFF.

The chain carries TRBV4-3 and TRBJ1-2; a weak D match, TRBD1 (5 bases). CDR3 length: 14 amino acids. Trimming shortened V by 3 bases and J by 4 bases, and 12 bases separated the two germline ends. Germline CDR1 LGHNA, CDR2 YSLEER. CDR3 DNA sequence: TGCGCCAGCAGCCAGGACAACCTTTTCTATGGCTACACCTTC. Amino acid sequence: CASSQDNLFYGYTF.

This clonotype was counted a single time. The chain has TRBV5-6 and TRBJ2-6, with D possibly matching TRBD1 (6 bases). The CDR3 has 16 amino acids. CDR1 is SGHDT, CDR2 YYEEEE, per germline. Deletions cut 0 bases from V and 6 bases from J, with 13 bases between. CDR3: CASSLEAQGKANVLTF. The CDR3 DNA reads as TGTGCCAGCAGCTTGGAGGCGCAGGGGAAGGCCAACGTCCTGACTTTC.

The chain couples TRBV19 to TRBJ2-3; possibly TRBD2 for D (5 bases). Germline V gene lookup returns CDR1 LNHDA and CDR2 SQIVND (reference sequence). This CDR3 spans 15 amino acids. The V end lost 5 bases, the J end lost 4 bases, and 16 bases lay between the germline ends. CDR3 nucleotides: TGTGCCAGTAGTCCTCGCCGTAGCGAGTCAGATACGCAGTATTTT. Protein: CASSPRRSESDTQYF.

The V and J genes are TRBV11-1 and TRBJ2-7; 7 nucleotides align to TRBD1. Germline trimming cut 3 bases from V and 7 bases from J; bases unmatched to any gene: 12. Germline V gene lookup returns CDR1 SGHAT and CDR2 FQDESV (reference sequence). CDR3 length: 15 residues. The CDR3, as DNA: TGTGCCAGCAGCTTCTCCCTAGGGGGCCTGGAAGAGCAGTACGTC. Translating gives CASSFSLGGLEEQYV.

The chain joins TRBV29-1 to TRBJ2-4, with 10 nucleotides matching TRBD1. Trimming cost V 4 bases and J 4 bases; bases outside gene matches: 1. Germline V lookup: CDR1 SQVTM, CDR2 ANQGSEA. CDR3 size: 13 residues. In DNA, the CDR3 is TGCAGCGTTGCGGGACAGGGGAAAAACATTCAGTACTTC. Protein: CSVAGQGKNIQYF.

The chain has TRBV4-3 and TRBJ1-6; D is undetermined. Trimming took 2 bases from V and 8 from J, leaving 13 bases between them. This CDR3 spans 15 amino acids. Germline CDR1 LGHNA, CDR2 YSLEER. Here the CDR3 DNA reads TGCGCCAGCAGCCAATTTAGGGAATTCGATTCACCCCTCCACTTT. This sequence encodes CASSQFREFDSPLHF.

The gene calls are TRBV28 and TRBJ2-5, with D maybe TRBD2 (6 bases). Germline V lookup: CDR1 MDHEN, CDR2 SYDVKM. The length of the CDR3 is 17 residues. V lost 3 bases and J lost 4, with 21 bases in between. Here the CDR3 DNA reads TGTGCCAGCAGTTTCAATGGGACTGGGTTCCGCCCAGAGACCCAGTACTTC. This codes for CASSFNGTGFRPETQYF.